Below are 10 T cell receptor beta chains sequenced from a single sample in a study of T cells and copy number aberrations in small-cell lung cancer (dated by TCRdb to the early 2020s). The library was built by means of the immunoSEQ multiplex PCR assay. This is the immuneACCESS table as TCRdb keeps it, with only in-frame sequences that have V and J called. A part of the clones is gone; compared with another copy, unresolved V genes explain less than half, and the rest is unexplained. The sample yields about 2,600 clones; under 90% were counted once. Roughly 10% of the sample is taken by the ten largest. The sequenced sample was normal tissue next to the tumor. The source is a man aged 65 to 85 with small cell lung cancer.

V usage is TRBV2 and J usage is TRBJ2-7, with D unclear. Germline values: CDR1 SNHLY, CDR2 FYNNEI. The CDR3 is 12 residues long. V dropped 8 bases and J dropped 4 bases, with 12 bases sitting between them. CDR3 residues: CASSQVQYEQYF. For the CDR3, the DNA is TGTGCCAGCTCGCAGGTCCAATACGAGCAGTACTTC.

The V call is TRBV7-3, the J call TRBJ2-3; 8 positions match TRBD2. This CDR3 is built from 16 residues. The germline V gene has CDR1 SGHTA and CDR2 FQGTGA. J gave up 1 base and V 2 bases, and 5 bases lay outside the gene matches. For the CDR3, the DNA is TGTGCCAGCAGCTTACAGTCAGCGGGGGGCACAGATACGCAGTATTTT. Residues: CASSLQSAGGTDTQYF.

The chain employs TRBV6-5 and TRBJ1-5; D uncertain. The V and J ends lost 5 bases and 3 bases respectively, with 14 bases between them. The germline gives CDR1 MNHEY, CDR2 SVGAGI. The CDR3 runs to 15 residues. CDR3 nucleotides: TGTGCCAGCAGTCCAGGACTCCAACCCAATCAGCCCCAGCATTTT. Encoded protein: CASSPGLQPNQPQHF.

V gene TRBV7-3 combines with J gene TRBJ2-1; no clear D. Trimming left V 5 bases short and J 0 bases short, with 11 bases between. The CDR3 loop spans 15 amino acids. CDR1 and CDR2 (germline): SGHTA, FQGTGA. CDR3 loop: CASSPTASSYNEQFF. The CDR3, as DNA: TGTGCCAGCAGCCCGACGGCCAGCTCCTACAATGAGCAGTTCTTC.

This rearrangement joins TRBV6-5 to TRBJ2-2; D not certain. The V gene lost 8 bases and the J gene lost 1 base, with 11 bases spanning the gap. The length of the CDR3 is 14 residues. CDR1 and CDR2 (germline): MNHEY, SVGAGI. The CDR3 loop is CASLGSLNTGELFF. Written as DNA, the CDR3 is TGTGCCAGCCTAGGCAGTCTGAACACCGGGGAGCTGTTTTTT.

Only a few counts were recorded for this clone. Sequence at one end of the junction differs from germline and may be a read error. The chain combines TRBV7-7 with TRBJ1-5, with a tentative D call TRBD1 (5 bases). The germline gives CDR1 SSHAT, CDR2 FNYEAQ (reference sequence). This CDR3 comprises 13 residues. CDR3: CASSPGWDQPQHF. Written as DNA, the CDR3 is TGTGCTAGCAGCCCAGGGTGGGATCAGCCCCAGCATTTT.

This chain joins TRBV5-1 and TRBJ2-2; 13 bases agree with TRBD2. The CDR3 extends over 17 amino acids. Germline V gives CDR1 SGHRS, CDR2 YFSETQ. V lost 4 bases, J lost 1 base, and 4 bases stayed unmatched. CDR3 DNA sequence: TGCGCCAGCAGCCCAGGGACTAGCGGGATGAACACCGGGGAGCTGTTTTTT. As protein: CASSPGTSGMNTGELFF.

The DNA of the CDR3 is TGTGCCTGGAGTGCTACACGGAATCAGCCCCAGCATTTT. Its translation is CAWSATRNQPQHF. The rearrangement links TRBV30 to TRBJ1-5; D not certain. The CDR3 runs to 13 residues. Germline-derived CDR1 and CDR2 are GTSNPN and SVGIG (reference sequence). Deletions cut 1 base from V and 4 bases from J, with 8 bases between.

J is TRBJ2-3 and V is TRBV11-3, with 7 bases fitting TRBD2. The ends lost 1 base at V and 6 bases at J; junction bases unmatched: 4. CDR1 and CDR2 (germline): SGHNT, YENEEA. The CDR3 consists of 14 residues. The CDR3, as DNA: TGTGCCAGCAGCTTAGCCGGGACTACCGATACGCAGTATTTT. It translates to CASSLAGTTDTQYF.

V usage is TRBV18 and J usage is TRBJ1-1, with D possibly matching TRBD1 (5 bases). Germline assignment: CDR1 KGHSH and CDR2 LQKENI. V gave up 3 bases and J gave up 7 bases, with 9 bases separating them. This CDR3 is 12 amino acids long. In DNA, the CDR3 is TGTGCCAGCTCACCGGGAACAGGTGAAGCTTTCTTT. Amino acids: CASSPGTGEAFF.